This is a list of T cell receptor beta chains from one sample in a study of cytomegalovirus exposure and HLA in healthy donors. Profiling relied on immunoSEQ multiplex PCR, and the TCRdb table lists in-frame clones only, not all of them. This table holds 190,000 or so clones, approximately 80% found once. Sequencing was carried out using PBMCs. These receptors were collected from a young woman in good health and CMV-seropositive. Both conserved end residues are part of each CDR3. D genes are given only for firm matches. A clone size is listed for some rows: how often the clone was seen (once, few, many), or a class if it is expanded.

TRBV19	TRBJ2-1	-	TRBD1	CASKGRTGFYNEQFF	TGTGCCAGTAAAGGCCGGACAGGGTTCTATAATGAGCAGTTCTTC
TRBV7-9	TRBJ2-7	-	-	CASSLARLGYEQYF	TGTGCCAGCAGCTTAGCGCGACTAGGGTACGAGCAGTACTTC
TRBV4-1	TRBJ2-7	-	-	CASIRGRQRYYEQYF	TGCGCCAGCATCCGGGGTAGGCAACGGTACTACGAGCAGTACTTC
TRBV7-2	TRBJ1-2	-	TRBD1	CASSPGQGLSYGYTF	TGTGCCAGCAGCCCGGGACAGGGTCTTAGCTATGGCTACACCTTC
TRBV2	TRBJ2-5	-	TRBD1	CASSQTGGGETQYF	TGTGCCAGCAGTCAAACAGGGGGTGGGGAGACCCAGTACTTC
TRBV19	TRBJ1-5	-	-	CASSRSTTTAIQPQHF	TGTGCCAGTAGCCGTAGCACGACGACGGCGATTCAGCCCCAGCATTTT
TRBV11-2	TRBJ1-4	-	-	CASSSRGGREKLFF	TGTGCCAGCAGCTCCCGCGGGGGGCGCGAAAAACTGTTTTTT
TRBV5-4	TRBJ2-2	once	TRBD1	CASRLGQGNTGELFF	TGTGCCAGCAGGTTGGGACAGGGTAACACCGGGGAGCTGTTTTTT
TRBV4-2	TRBJ2-1	-	-	CASSQEGGRTLVNEQFF	TGTGCCAGCAGCCAAGAGGGGGGACGGACCCTAGTCAATGAGCAGTTCTTC
TRBV6-5	TRBJ2-7	few	-	CASSSSGTISYEQYF	TGTGCCAGCAGCTCATCCGGGACAATCTCCTACGAGCAGTACTTC
TRBV28	TRBJ1-5	-	-	CASSSPIGQPQHF	TGTGCCAGCAGTTCCCCGATCGGTCAGCCCCAGCATTTT
TRBV5-1	TRBJ1-2	-	TRBD1	CASSLLDRGEYGYTF	TGCGCCAGCAGCCTCCTAGACAGGGGGGAATATGGCTACACCTTC
TRBV5-1	TRBJ2-3	-	-	CASSYGLTTDTQYF	TGCGCCAGCAGCTACGGACTAACCACAGATACGCAGTATTTT
TRBV30	TRBJ2-4	-	-	CAWSVLGGNIQYF	TGTGCCTGGAGTGTACTGGGGGGAAACATTCAGTACTTC
TRBV25-1	TRBJ1-3	once	-	CASSEPGGNTIYF	TGTGCCAGCAGTGAACCAGGGGGAAACACCATATATTTT
TRBV25-1	TRBJ2-7	-	-	CASRGQAPHYEQYF	TGTGCCAGCAGGGGGCAGGCCCCTCACTACGAGCAGTACTTC
TRBV25-1	TRBJ2-5	-	-	CASSARETQYF	TGTGCCAGCAGTGCCAGAGAGACCCAGTACTTC
TRBV27	TRBJ2-5	-	-	CASSPERGGGQETQYF	TGTGCCAGCAGTCCCGAACGAGGGGGTGGGCAAGAGACCCAGTACTTC
TRBV7-8	TRBJ2-2	-	-	CASSLAISANTGELFF	TGTGCCAGCAGCTTAGCGATTAGCGCGAACACCGGGGAGCTGTTTTTT
TRBV30	TRBJ1-2	-	-	CAGTRVSYGYTF	TGTGCCGGAACCAGGGTCAGCTATGGCTACACCTTC
TRBV2	TRBJ1-2	-	-	CASSGQDLYGYTF	TGTGCCAGCAGTGGACAGGATCTCTATGGCTACACCTTC
TRBV27	TRBJ2-6	-	-	CASSLSQGRQFGANVLTF	TGTGCCAGCAGTTTGTCGCAGGGGCGCCAATTTGGGGCCAACGTCCTGACTTTC
TRBV10-2	TRBJ2-7	-	-	CASSEGLPPYEQYF	TGCGCCAGCAGTGAGGGCCTTCCCCCCTACGAGCAGTACTTC
TRBV28	TRBJ1-2	-	-	CASTPRGYGYTF	TGTGCCAGTACCCCCCGGGGCTATGGCTACACCTTC
TRBV19	TRBJ2-3	-	-	CASSISPGVHTDTQYF	TGTGCCAGTAGTATTTCGCCAGGGGTCCACACAGATACGCAGTATTTT
TRBV5-1	TRBJ2-7	-	-	CASSLGQDKSYEQYF	TGCGCCAGCAGCTTGGGACAGGACAAATCCTACGAGCAGTACTTC
TRBV6-5	TRBJ2-3	-	-	CATTGSDTQYF	TGTGCCACCACAGGGTCAGATACGCAGTATTTT
TRBV5-6	TRBJ2-7	-	-	CASSLGALEYF	TGTGCCAGCAGCTTGGGGGCCCTTGAGTACTTC
TRBV6-5	TRBJ1-1	-	-	CASSWKGMNTEAFF	TGTGCCAGCAGTTGGAAGGGGATGAACACTGAAGCTTTCTTT
TRBV6-5	TRBJ2-1	-	TRBD2	CASSKREGYNEQFF	TGTGCCAGCAGTAAGCGGGAGGGTTACAATGAGCAGTTCTTC
TRBV25-1	TRBJ2-3	once	-	CASSDVYRRSSTDTQYF	TGTGCCAGCAGTGATGTTTACAGGCGCTCTAGCACAGATACGCAGTATTTT
TRBV28	TRBJ1-1	few	TRBD1	CASSRQGARGTEAFF	TGTGCCAGCAGTAGACAGGGGGCTCGAGGCACTGAAGCTTTCTTT
TRBV29-1	TRBJ2-5	-	-	CSVKTGIQETQYF	TGCAGCGTTAAAACAGGAATCCAAGAGACCCAGTACTTC
TRBV18	TRBJ1-2	-	-	CASSPLEGTYGYTF	TGTGCCAGCTCACCACTGGAGGGGACCTATGGCTACACCTTC
TRBV27	TRBJ2-3	-	TRBD2	CASSFREGDTQYF	TGTGCCAGCAGTTTTCGGGAGGGCGATACGCAGTATTTT
TRBV30	TRBJ1-5	-	-	CAWSATVSNQPQHF	TGTGCCTGGAGTGCGACAGTGAGCAATCAGCCCCAGCATTTT
TRBV4-2	TRBJ2-1	-	-	CASTEWDNEQFF	TGTGCCAGTACAGAGTGGGACAATGAGCAGTTCTTC
TRBV18	TRBJ2-7	-	-	CASSPWGESYEQYF	TGTGCCAGCTCCCCTTGGGGGGAGTCCTACGAGCAGTACTTC
TRBV6-6	TRBJ2-7	-	-	CASSGLSYEQYF	TGTGCCAGCAGTGGACTCTCCTACGAGCAGTACTTC
TRBV7-2	TRBJ2-7	few	-	CASSLGALSSYEQYF	TGTGCCAGCAGCTTAGGGGCTCTCAGCTCCTACGAGCAGTACTTC
TRBV19	TRBJ2-1	-	TRBD2	CASSPRGLAGDNEQFF	TGTGCCAGTAGTCCCCGCGGACTAGCGGGAGACAATGAGCAGTTCTTC
TRBV10-2	TRBJ1-3	-	-	CASSESRVGNTIYF	TGCGCCAGCAGTGAGAGCAGGGTTGGAAACACCATATATTTT
TRBV29-1	TRBJ1-4	-	-	CSVAGNNEKLFF	TGCAGCGTTGCCGGGAATAATGAAAAACTGTTTTTT
TRBV11-1	TRBJ2-2	-	TRBD2	CASSSLLAGGPVGELFF	TGTGCCAGCAGCTCCTTACTAGCGGGAGGGCCTGTTGGGGAGCTGTTTTTT
TRBV9	TRBJ2-7	-	TRBD1	CASSVGTEHYEQYF	TGTGCCAGCAGCGTCGGGACAGAGCACTACGAGCAGTACTTC
TRBV6-5	TRBJ1-2	-	-	CASSSTGTYGYTF	TGTGCCAGCAGTTCAACAGGGACCTATGGCTACACCTTC
TRBV16	TRBJ1-1	few	-	CASSQWTVNTEAFF	TGTGCCAGCAGCCAATGGACAGTGAACACTGAAGCTTTCTTT
TRBV6-5	TRBJ2-7	-	TRBD2	CAPAPQGLKSSEQYF	TGTGCCCCCGCGCCTCAGGGACTAAAAAGTAGTGAGCAGTACTTC
TRBV5-1	TRBJ1-3	-	TRBD1	CASSLGDSSGNTIYF	TGCGCCAGCAGCTTGGGGGACAGCTCTGGAAACACCATATATTTT
TRBV7-2	TRBJ2-7	-	TRBD1	CASRQQGTSYEQYF	TGTGCCAGCAGACAACAGGGGACCTCCTACGAGCAGTACTTC
TRBV30	TRBJ1-2	-	-	CAWSVRGSTANYGYTF	TGTGCCTGGAGTGTACGGGGGTCCACAGCTAACTATGGCTACACCTTC
TRBV18	TRBJ2-7	few	-	CASSPGTSYEQYF	TGTGCCAGCTCTCCAGGGACTTCCTACGAGCAGTACTTC
TRBV7-9	TRBJ2-2	-	-	CASSPPSVELFF	TGTGCCAGCAGCCCCCCTAGCGTGGAGCTGTTTTTT
TRBV7-3	TRBJ1-1	-	-	CASSLTGTGTEAFF	TGTGCCAGCAGCTTAACAGGAACGGGCACTGAAGCTTTCTTT
TRBV19	TRBJ1-2	-	TRBD1	CASSPAPRQGHGYTF	TGTGCCAGTAGTCCCGCTCCCAGACAGGGGCATGGCTACACCTTC